This TCR beta chain derives from a study of T-cell memory formation after mild COVID-19. Whole-study findings and limits: Clones that contracted clustered mainly in CM and EM if CD4+ and in EMRA if CD8+.

Constant-segment primers served in 5'RACE that generated TCR alpha and TCR beta cDNA libraries bearing sample barcodes and UMIs. A single record per CDR3 protein comes from TCRdb applying MiXCR to the 5' RACE reads. The table includes some 320,000 distinct CDR3 sequences, around 15% detected once. This clonotype appeared a single time. Its specificity is unknown. The source material was PBMCs or a T cell subset sorted from them (not recorded which). The clonotype was recovered from a man younger than 35 who had mild COVID-19 (a few samples of this study predate the infection). Cell type and time point are not known.

The CDR3 sequence is CSVDRQGAMETQYF. CDR3 DNA sequence: TGCAGCGTTGACCGGCAGGGAGCCATGGAGACCCAGTACTTC. The chain combines TRBV29-1 with TRBJ2-5; tentatively, D is TRBD1 or TRBD2 (5 bases each). V lost 3 bases and J lost 5, with 16 bases in between. There are 14 residues in the CDR3. Germline V gene lookup returns CDR1 SQVTM and CDR2 ANQGSEA.